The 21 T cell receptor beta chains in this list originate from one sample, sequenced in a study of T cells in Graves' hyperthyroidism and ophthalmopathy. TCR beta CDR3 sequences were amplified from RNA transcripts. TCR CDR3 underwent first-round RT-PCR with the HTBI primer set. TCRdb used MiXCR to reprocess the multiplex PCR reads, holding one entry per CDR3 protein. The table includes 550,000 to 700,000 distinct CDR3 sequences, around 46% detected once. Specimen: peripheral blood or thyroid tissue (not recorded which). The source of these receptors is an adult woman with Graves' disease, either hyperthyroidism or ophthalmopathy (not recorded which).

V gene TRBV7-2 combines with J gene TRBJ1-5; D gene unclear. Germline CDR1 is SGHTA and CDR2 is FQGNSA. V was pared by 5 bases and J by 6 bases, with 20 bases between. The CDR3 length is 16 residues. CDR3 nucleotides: TGTGCCAGCAGCCAAGAAGGGCAGGAAGCGGCTCAGCCCCAGCATTTT. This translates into CASSQEGQEAAQPQHF.

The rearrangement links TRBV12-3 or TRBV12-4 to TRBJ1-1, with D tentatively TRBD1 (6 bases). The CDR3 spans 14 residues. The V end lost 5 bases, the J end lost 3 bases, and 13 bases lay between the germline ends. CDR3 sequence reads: CASSLRGEYTEAFF. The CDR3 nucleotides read TGTGCCAGCAGTCTCAGGGGTGAGTACACTGAAGCTTTCTTT.

The CDR3 reads CASSPPSGRRVEQFF. The CDR3 DNA is TGTGCCAGCAGCCCTCCTAGCGGGAGACGGGTTGAGCAGTTCTTC. This chain uses TRBV2 with TRBJ2-1; 10 bases map to TRBD2. CDR1 and CDR2 from the germline V gene are SNHLY and FYNNEI. The CDR3 totals 15 residues. The V segment lost 6 bases and the J segment 9 bases; nucleotides outside the gene matches: 11.

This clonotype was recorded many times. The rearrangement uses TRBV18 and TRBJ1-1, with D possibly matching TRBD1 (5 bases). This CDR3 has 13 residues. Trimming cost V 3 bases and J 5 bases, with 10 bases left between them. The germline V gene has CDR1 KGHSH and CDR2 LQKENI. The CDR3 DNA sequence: TGTGCCAGCTCACCGGCCAGGGAAACTGAAGCTTTCTTT. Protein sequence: CASSPARETEAFF.

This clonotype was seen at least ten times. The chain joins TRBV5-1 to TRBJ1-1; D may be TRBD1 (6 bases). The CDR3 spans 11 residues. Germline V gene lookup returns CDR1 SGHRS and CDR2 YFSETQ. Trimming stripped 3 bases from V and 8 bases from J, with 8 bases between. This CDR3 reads CASSYGQEAFF. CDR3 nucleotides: TGCGCCAGCAGCTACGGACAGGAAGCTTTCTTT.

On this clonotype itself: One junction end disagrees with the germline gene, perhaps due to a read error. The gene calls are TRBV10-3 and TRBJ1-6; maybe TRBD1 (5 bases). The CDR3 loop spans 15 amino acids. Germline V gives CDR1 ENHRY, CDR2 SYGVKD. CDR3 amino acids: CAVRDFGGNNSPLHF. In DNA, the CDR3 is TGTGCCGTCAGGGATTTCGGCGGAAATAATTCACCCCTCCACTTT.

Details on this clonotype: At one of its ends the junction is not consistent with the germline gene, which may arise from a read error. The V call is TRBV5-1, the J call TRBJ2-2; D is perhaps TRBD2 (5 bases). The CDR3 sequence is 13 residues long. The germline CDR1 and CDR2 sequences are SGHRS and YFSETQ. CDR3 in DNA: TGCGCCAGCAGCTCGTGGAACACCGGGGAGCTGTCTTGG. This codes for CASSSWNTGELSW.

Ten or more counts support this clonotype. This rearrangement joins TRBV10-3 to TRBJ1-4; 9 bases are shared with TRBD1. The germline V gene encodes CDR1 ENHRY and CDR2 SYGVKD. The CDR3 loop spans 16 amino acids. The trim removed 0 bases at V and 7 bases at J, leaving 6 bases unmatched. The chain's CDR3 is CAISESTGTGFEKLFF. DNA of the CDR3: TGTGCCATCAGTGAGTCGACAGGGACAGGGTTTGAAAAACTGTTTTTT.

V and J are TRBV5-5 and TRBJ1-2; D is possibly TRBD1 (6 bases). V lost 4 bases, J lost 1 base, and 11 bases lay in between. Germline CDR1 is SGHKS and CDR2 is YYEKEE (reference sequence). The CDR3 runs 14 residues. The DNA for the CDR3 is TGTGCCAGCAGCAGGACAGTATTTAACTATGGCTACACCTTC. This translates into CASSRTVFNYGYTF.

The CDR3 region is CASSLVSGTGVHF. The CDR3 DNA is TGTGCCAGCAGCTTAGTAAGCGGGACAGGAGTGCATTTT. The V call is TRBV7-2, the J call TRBJ1-5, with 8 bases that match TRBD1. J was trimmed by 15 bases and V by 1 base; bases with no gene match: 8. The germline V gene has CDR1 SGHTA and CDR2 FQGNSA. This CDR3 comprises 13 residues.

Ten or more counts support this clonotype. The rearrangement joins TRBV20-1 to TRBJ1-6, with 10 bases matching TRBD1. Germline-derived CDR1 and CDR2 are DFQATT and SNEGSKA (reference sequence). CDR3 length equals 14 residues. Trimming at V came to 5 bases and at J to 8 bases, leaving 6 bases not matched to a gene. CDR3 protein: CSALTGTGDSPLHF. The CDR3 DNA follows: TGCAGTGCTCTTACCGGGACAGGGGATTCACCCCTCCACTTT.

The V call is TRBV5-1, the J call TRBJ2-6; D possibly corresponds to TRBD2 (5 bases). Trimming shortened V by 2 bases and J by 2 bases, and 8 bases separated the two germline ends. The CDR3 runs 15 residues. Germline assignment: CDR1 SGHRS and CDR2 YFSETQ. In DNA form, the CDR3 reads TGCGCCAGCAGCTTCACCGGGACTGGGGCCAACGTCCTGACTTTC. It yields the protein CASSFTGTGANVLTF.

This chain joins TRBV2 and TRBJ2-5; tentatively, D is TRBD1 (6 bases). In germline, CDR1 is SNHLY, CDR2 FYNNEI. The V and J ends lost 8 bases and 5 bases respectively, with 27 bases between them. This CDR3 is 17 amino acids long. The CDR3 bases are TGTGCCAGCGGTTCCGAGGGGACACCCGTCGGGGAGGAGACCCAGTACTTC. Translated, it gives CASGSEGTPVGEETQYF. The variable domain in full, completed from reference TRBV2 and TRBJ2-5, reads EPEVTQTPSHQVTQMGQEVILRCVPISNHLYFYWYRQILGQKVEFLVSFYNNEISEKSEIFDDQFSVERPDGSNFTLKIRSTKLEDSAMYFCASGSEGTPVGEETQYFGPGTRLLVL.

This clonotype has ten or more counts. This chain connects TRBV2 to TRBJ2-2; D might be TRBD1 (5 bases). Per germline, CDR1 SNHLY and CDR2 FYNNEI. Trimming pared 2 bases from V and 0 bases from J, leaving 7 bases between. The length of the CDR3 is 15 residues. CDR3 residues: CASSEQGANTGELFF. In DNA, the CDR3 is TGTGCCAGCAGTGAACAAGGGGCGAACACCGGGGAGCTGTTTTTT.

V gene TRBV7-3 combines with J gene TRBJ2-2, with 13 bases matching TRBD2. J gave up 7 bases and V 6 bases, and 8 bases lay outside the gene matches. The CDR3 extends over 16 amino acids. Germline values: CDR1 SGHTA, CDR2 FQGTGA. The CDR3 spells CASSETSGRASGELFF. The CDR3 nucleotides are TGTGCCAGCAGTGAAACTAGCGGGAGGGCCAGCGGGGAGCTGTTTTTT. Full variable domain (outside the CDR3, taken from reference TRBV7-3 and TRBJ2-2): GAGVSQTPSNKVTEKGKYVELRCDPISGHTALYWYRQSLGQGPEFLIYFQGTGAADDSGLPNDRFFAVRPEGSVSTLKIQRTERGDSAVYLCASSETSGRASGELFFGEGSRLTVL.

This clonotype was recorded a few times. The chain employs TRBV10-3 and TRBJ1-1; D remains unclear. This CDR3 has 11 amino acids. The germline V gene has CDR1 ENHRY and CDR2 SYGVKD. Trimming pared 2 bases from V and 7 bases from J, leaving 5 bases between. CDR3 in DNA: TGTGCCATCAGTGAGACTCATGAAGCTTTCTTT. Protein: CAISETHEAFF.

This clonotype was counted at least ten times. CDR3 amino acids: CASSVGVQETQYF. The CDR3 DNA reads as TGTGCCAGCAGCGTGGGGGTTCAAGAGACCCAGTACTTC. V is TRBV9 and J is TRBJ2-5; D may correspond to TRBD1 or TRBD2 (5 bases each). CDR3 length equals 13 residues. Trimming removed 2 bases at V and 2 bases at J, with 7 bases between. Germline loops: CDR1 SGDLS, CDR2 YYNGEE.

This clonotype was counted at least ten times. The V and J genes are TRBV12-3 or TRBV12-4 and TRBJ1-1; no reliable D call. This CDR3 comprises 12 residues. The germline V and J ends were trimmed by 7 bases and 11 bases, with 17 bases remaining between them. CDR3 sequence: CASTISGPWAFF. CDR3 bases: TGTGCCAGCACTATCAGCGGGCCTTGGGCTTTCTTT.

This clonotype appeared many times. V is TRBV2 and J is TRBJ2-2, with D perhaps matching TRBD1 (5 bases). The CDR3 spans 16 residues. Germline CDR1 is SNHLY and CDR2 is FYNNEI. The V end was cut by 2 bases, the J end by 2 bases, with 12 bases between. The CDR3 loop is CASSEYPTGNTGELFF. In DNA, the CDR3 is TGTGCCAGCAGTGAATACCCCACAGGAAACACCGGGGAGCTGTTTTTT.

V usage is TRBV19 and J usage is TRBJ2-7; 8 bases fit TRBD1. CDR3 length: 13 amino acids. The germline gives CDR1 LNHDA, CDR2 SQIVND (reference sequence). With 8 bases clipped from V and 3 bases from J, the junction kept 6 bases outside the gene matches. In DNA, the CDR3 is TGTGCCAGTCTGGACAGGGTCGGCTACGAGCAGTACTTC. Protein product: CASLDRVGYEQYF.

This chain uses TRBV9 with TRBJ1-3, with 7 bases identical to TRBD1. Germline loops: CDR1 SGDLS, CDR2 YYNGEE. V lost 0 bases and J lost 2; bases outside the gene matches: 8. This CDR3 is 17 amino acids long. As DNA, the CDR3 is TGTGCCAGCAGCGTAGCTAGCGGGAGGGGGCCTGGAAACACCATATATTTT. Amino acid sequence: CASSVASGRGPGNTIYF.